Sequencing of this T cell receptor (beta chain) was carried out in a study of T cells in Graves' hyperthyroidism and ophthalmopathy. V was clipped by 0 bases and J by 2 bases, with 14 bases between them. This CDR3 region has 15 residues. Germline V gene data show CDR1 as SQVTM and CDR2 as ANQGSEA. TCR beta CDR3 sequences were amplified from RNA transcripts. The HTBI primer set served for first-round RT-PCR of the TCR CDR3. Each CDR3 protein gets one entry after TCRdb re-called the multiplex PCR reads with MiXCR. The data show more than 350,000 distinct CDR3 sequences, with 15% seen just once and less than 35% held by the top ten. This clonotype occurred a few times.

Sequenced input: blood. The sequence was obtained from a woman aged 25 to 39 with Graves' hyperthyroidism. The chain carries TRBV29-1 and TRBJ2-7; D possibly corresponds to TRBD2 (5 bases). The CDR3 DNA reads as TGCAGCGTTGAAGATCTATTGGGAGAGACCTACGAGCAGTACTTC. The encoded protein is CSVEDLLGETYEQYF.